This TCR beta chain was sequenced in a study of T-cell memory formation after mild COVID-19. The CDR3 has 15 residues. V lost 3 bases and J 5 bases, leaving 16 bases between the germline ends. A word on this clonotype: The antigen remains unidentified.

One entry per CDR3 protein, called by TCRdb with MiXCR from the 5' RACE reads. The repertoire consists of about 180,000 distinct CDR3 sequences, with about a sixth occurring once and the leading ten covering more than 2%. General observations from the study: Day 37-peaking second-wave clones had unconfirmed SARS-CoV-2 specificity. The study detected some responding clones in pre-infection memory, suggesting cross-reactive memory joined.

The V and J genes are TRBV23-1 and TRBJ2-5, with D possibly being TRBD1 (5 bases). TRBV23-1 is filed as an ORF, its function uncertain. The receptor comes from an adult woman who had mild COVID-19 (a few samples of this study predate the infection). Cell type and time point are not known. Sample: PBMCs or a T cell subset sorted from them (not recorded which). Written as DNA, the CDR3 is TGCGCCAGCAGTCAGAACGACAGAGGAGTCGAGACCCAGTACTTC. It codes for CASSQNDRGVETQYF.